Presented here are 28 T cell receptor beta chains from one specimen sequenced in a study of cytomegalovirus exposure and HLA in healthy donors. With 60 Vbeta and 13 Jbeta primers, the PCR was carried out. This table comes from immunoSEQ multiplex PCR, and its TCRdb copy is limited to in-frame clones, with some not included. Counted here are fewer than 250,000 clones, about four fifths occurring once; the ten biggest clones make up roughly 5.5%. Sequences were obtained from PBMCs. The receptor source for this set is a middle-aged man in good health and CMV-seropositive.

V and J are TRBV12-5 and TRBJ1-5; TRBD1 aligns across 10 bases. CDR1 and CDR2 (germline): LGHNT, FRNRAP. J was trimmed by 6 bases and V by 2 bases; bases with no gene match: 7. The CDR3 totals 16 residues. The CDR3 region has the DNA TGTGCTAGTGGTTTGACGAGACAGGGGGCAGTTCAGCCCCAGCATTTT. This gives the protein CASGLTRQGAVQPQHF.

The rearrangement links TRBV2 to TRBJ2-3, with D maybe TRBD2 (7 bases). CDR3 length equals 14 residues. The germline gives CDR1 SNHLY, CDR2 FYNNEI. V lost 7 bases to trimming and J lost 1 base, with 12 bases between them. The DNA for the CDR3 is TGTGCCAGCAAGATAGGGGGGGGCACAGATACGCAGTATTTT. Translated: CASKIGGGTDTQYF.

The chain employs TRBV2 and TRBJ2-4; perhaps TRBD2 as D (6 bases). Per the germline V gene, CDR1 is SNHLY and CDR2 is FYNNEI. This CDR3 comprises 15 residues. V was trimmed by 1 base and J by 1 base, leaving 8 bases between them. CDR3 protein: CASSEDGRAKNIQYF. The CDR3, as DNA: TGTGCCAGCAGTGAAGATGGGAGGGCCAAAAACATTCAGTACTTC. The full variable domain, completed using reference TRBV2 and TRBJ2-4, is EPEVTQTPSHQVTQMGQEVILRCVPISNHLYFYWYRQILGQKVEFLVSFYNNEISEKSEIFDDQFSVERPDGSNFTLKIRSTKLEDSAMYFCASSEDGRAKNIQYFGAGTRLSVL.

The J gene is TRBJ1-3, the V gene TRBV18, with D possibly TRBD1 on 6 matching bases. This CDR3 spans 15 amino acids. In germline, CDR1 is KGHSH, CDR2 LQKENI. V gave up 8 bases and J gave up 0 bases, with 14 bases separating them. CDR3 coding DNA: TGTGCCAGCGCTGAAACAGGGATCTCTGGAAACACCATATATTTT. The encoded protein is CASAETGISGNTIYF. Full variable domain (rest looked up from reference TRBV18 and TRBJ1-3): NAGVMQNPRHLVRRRGQEARLRCSPMKGHSHVYWYRQLPEEGLKFMVYLQKENIIDESGMPKERFSAEFPKEGPSILRIQQVVRGDSAAYFCASAETGISGNTIYFGEGSWLTVV.

The V call is TRBV5-1, the J call TRBJ2-3; D is undetermined. Trimming left V 0 bases short and J 0 bases short, with 11 bases between. Germline lookup yields CDR1 SGHRS and CDR2 YFSETQ. CDR3 length: 16 residues. The CDR3 reads CASSLEPGPSTDTQYF. The CDR3 bases are TGCGCCAGCAGCTTGGAGCCAGGTCCTAGCACAGATACGCAGTATTTT.

The genes are TRBV19 and TRBJ1-1; D is ambiguous. CDR1 and CDR2 from the germline V gene are LNHDA and SQIVND (reference sequence). CDR3 length: 14 amino acids. V dropped 7 bases and J dropped 3 bases, with 15 bases sitting between them. The CDR3 DNA follows: TGTGCCAGTATCCCGGGGAGTGGGGACACTGAAGCTTTCTTT. Translation gives CASIPGSGDTEAFF.

The chain carries TRBV9 and TRBJ1-2; 8 nucleotides match TRBD1. The junction had 3 bases not matched to a gene; V was cut back by 0 bases and J by 2 bases. This CDR3 comprises 15 residues. Germline values: CDR1 SGDLS, CDR2 YYNGEE. The CDR3 DNA reads as TGTGCCAGCAGCGTAGGGGGACAGGCAAACTATGGCTACACCTTC. Amino acid sequence: CASSVGGQANYGYTF.

The chain joins TRBV29-1 to TRBJ2-7; 14 nucleotides line up with TRBD2. J gave up 6 bases and V 7 bases, and 14 bases lay outside the gene matches. In germline, CDR1 is SQVTM, CDR2 ANQGSEA. CDR3 length equals 16 residues. The CDR3 sequence: CSAEIRTSGRLGEQYF. The CDR3 coding sequence is TGCAGCGCCGAAATTCGGACTAGCGGGAGGCTGGGCGAGCAGTACTTC.

The rearrangement uses TRBV10-1 and TRBJ2-1; the match to TRBD2 covers 10 bases. The length of the CDR3 is 16 residues. Germline trimming cut 2 bases from V and 3 bases from J; bases unmatched to any gene: 4. Germline loops: CDR1 WNHNN, CDR2 SYGVQD (reference sequence). The chain's CDR3 is CASSETLAGGYNEQFF. In DNA, the CDR3 is TGCGCCAGCAGTGAGACTTTAGCGGGAGGCTACAATGAGCAGTTCTTC.

The rearrangement links TRBV7-9 to TRBJ2-1; TRBD1 matches at 7 bases. The CDR3 runs 14 residues. Germline lookup yields CDR1 SEHNR and CDR2 FQNEAQ (reference sequence). V lost 5 bases, J lost 7 bases, and 8 bases stayed unmatched. The CDR3 DNA is TGTGCCAGCAGCGAATTACAGGGGTGGAATGAGCAGTTCTTC. Amino acid sequence: CASSELQGWNEQFF.

J is TRBJ1-1 and V is TRBV6-6; no clear D. V was pared by 5 bases and J by 7 bases, with 20 bases between. The CDR3 contains 15 residues. Germline V gene sequence: CDR1 MNHNY, CDR2 SVGAGI (reference sequence). CDR3 bases: TGTGCCAGCAGTACCTCACCCCTCGAGAACCTTGAAGCTTTCTTT. Translating gives CASSTSPLENLEAFF.

This clone was detected a few times. The rearrangement joins TRBV19 to TRBJ2-6; 9 nucleotides line up with TRBD1. The CDR3 has 15 amino acids. Per the germline V gene, CDR1 is LNHDA and CDR2 is SQIVND (reference sequence). J was trimmed by 0 bases and V by 10 bases; bases with no gene match: 4. DNA for the CDR3: TGTGCCACCAGGACAGGGGACTCTGGGGCCAACGTCCTGACTTTC. Protein sequence: CATRTGDSGANVLTF.

This rearrangement joins TRBV19 to TRBJ1-1; 7 nucleotides match TRBD1. Trimming took 5 bases from V and 6 from J; bases not matched to a gene: 6. CDR1 LNHDA and CDR2 SQIVND come from the germline V gene (reference sequence). This CDR3 is built from 13 residues. CDR3 in amino acids: CASSGQVWAEAFF. For the CDR3, the DNA is TGTGCCAGTAGTGGACAGGTTTGGGCTGAAGCTTTCTTT. The full variable domain, completed using reference TRBV19 and TRBJ1-1, is DGGITQSPKYLFRKEGQNVTLSCEQNLNHDAMYWYRQDPGQGLRLIYYSQIVNDFQKGDIAEGYSVSREKKESFPLTVTSAQKNPTAFYLCASSGQVWAEAFFGQGTRLTVV.

The rearrangement links TRBV15 to TRBJ1-4, with unresolved D. Trimming left V 0 bases short and J 8 bases short, with 13 bases between. The CDR3 contains 15 residues. The V gene's germline CDR1 is LNHNV and CDR2 YYDKDF (reference sequence). The CDR3 bases are TGTGCCACCAGCAGAGATTCAACCGTCCGGGAAAAACTGTTTTTT. Protein: CATSRDSTVREKLFF.

J is TRBJ1-3 and V is TRBV7-9; possibly TRBD1 for D (5 bases). From germline, CDR1 is SEHNR and CDR2 FQNEAQ (reference sequence). Trimming left V 6 bases short and J 4 bases short, with 10 bases between. This CDR3 contains 13 residues. The CDR3 DNA sequence: TGTGCCAGCAGTCAGGGAGGGGGAAACACCATATATTTT. It yields the protein CASSQGGGNTIYF.

The chain recombines TRBV6-6 with TRBJ2-7; 7 positions match TRBD1. The CDR3 is made up of 14 amino acids. Per germline, CDR1 MNHNY and CDR2 SVGAGI (reference sequence). The V gene end was trimmed by 2 bases and the J gene end by 6 bases; junction bases not matched to a gene: 7. The CDR3 bases are TGTGCCAGCAGTTACGGGACAGCTCTTGGCGAGCAGTACGTC. Translation gives CASSYGTALGEQYV.

This clone occurred a few times. The chain uses TRBV19 and TRBJ1-2, with TRBD1 matching over 7 bases. Germline V gene lookup returns CDR1 LNHDA and CDR2 SQIVND (reference sequence). After removal of 3 bases from V and 2 bases from J, the junction contained 3 bases not matched to a gene. CDR3 length: 14 residues. CDR3 loop: CASSMRQGNYGYTF. The CDR3 DNA reads TGTGCCAGTAGTATGAGACAGGGAAACTATGGCTACACCTTC. The full variable domain, completed using reference TRBV19 and TRBJ1-2, is DGGITQSPKYLFRKEGQNVTLSCEQNLNHDAMYWYRQDPGQGLRLIYYSQIVNDFQKGDIAEGYSVSREKKESFPLTVTSAQKNPTAFYLCASSMRQGNYGYTFGSGTRLTVV.

This chain joins TRBV11-3 and TRBJ1-1, with D possibly matching TRBD1 (5 bases). Germline loops: CDR1 SGHNT, CDR2 YENEEA. V shed 5 bases and J shed 5 bases, with 15 bases lying between them. The CDR3 runs to 14 residues. Written as DNA, the CDR3 is TGTGCCAGCAGCCGAACGGGACTGGTGACTGAAGCTTTCTTT. Protein product: CASSRTGLVTEAFF.

The chain couples TRBV6-9 to TRBJ2-7; TRBD1 matches 7 bases. The germline CDR1 and CDR2 sequences are MNHGY and SVAAGI. Trimming removed 4 bases from V and 1 base from J; junction bases left unmatched: 7. This CDR3 spans 15 amino acids. The CDR3 protein is CASSSTRQGSYEQYV. CDR3 DNA: TGTGCCAGCAGTTCCACCCGACAGGGATCCTACGAGCAGTACGTC.

The J gene is TRBJ1-1, the V gene TRBV6-5; D may be TRBD1 (6 bases). Germline V gives CDR1 MNHEY, CDR2 SVGAGI. Deletions cut 5 bases from V and 7 bases from J, with 8 bases between. The CDR3 sequence is 11 residues long. The CDR3 DNA reads TGTGCCAGCAGTGGACAGCTTGAAGCTTTCTTT. Protein product: CASSGQLEAFF.

The gene calls are TRBV7-9 and TRBJ1-2; the D is unclear. In germline, CDR1 is SEHNR, CDR2 FQNEAQ (reference sequence). The CDR3 has 12 residues. V was cut by 5 bases and J by 4 bases, with 8 bases left in between. CDR3 DNA sequence: TGTGCCAGCAGCCTGGGCTTCTATGGCTACACCTTC. This encodes CASSLGFYGYTF.

This sequence joins TRBV25-1 and TRBJ1-1; D call uncertain. Per the germline V gene, CDR1 is MGHDK and CDR2 is SYGVNS. V shed 1 base and J shed 1 base, with 10 bases lying between them. The CDR3 consists of 15 residues. CDR3 amino acids: CASSESGGRNTEAFF. CDR3 coding DNA: TGTGCCAGCAGTGAATCTGGAGGCCGGAACACTGAAGCTTTCTTT.

The J gene is TRBJ1-1, the V gene TRBV29-1; tentatively, D is TRBD1 (5 bases). The V gene lost 6 bases and the J gene lost 1 base, with 9 bases spanning the gap. Germline V CDR1 and CDR2: SQVTM, ANQGSEA. The CDR3 covers 12 residues. The CDR3 loop reads CSVAGGNTEAFF. In nucleotides, the CDR3 is TGCAGCGTCGCGGGGGGGAACACTGAAGCTTTCTTT. Together with reference TRBV29-1 and TRBJ1-1, the CDR3 gives the full variable domain: SAVISQKPSRDICQRGTSLTIQCQVDSQVTMMFWYRQQPGQSLTLIATANQGSEATYESGFVIDKFPISRPNLTFSTLTVSNMSPEDSSIYLCSVAGGNTEAFFGQGTRLTVV.

This chain connects TRBV9 to TRBJ2-1; 7 positions agree with TRBD2. Germline lookup yields CDR1 SGDLS and CDR2 YYNGEE. V lost 6 bases and J lost 5; bases outside the gene matches: 8. The CDR3 runs to 14 residues. CDR3 loop: CASNLGGRDNEQFF. The CDR3 nucleotides read TGTGCCAGCAACCTGGGGGGGAGGGACAATGAGCAGTTCTTC.

The V gene is TRBV4-1, the J gene TRBJ2-2; TRBD2 matches 7 bases. The CDR3 has 17 residues. After removal of 0 bases from V and 7 bases from J, the junction contained 11 bases not matched to a gene. Germline values: CDR1 MGHRA, CDR2 YSYEKL. CDR3 nucleotides: TGCGCCAGCAGCCAAGAGGTGGGGCGGGGGTTTGGCGGGGAGCTGTTTTTT. As protein: CASSQEVGRGFGGELFF.

This sequence joins TRBV2 and TRBJ1-1; 12 bases match TRBD1. V was pared by 6 bases and J by 0 bases, with 5 bases of the junction left unmatched. This CDR3 spans 16 amino acids. The V gene's germline CDR1 is SNHLY and CDR2 FYNNEI. As DNA, the CDR3 is TGTGCCAGCAGCCCCCGGGACAGGGGGCTGAACACTGAAGCTTTCTTT. This sequence encodes CASSPRDRGLNTEAFF.

This rearrangement joins TRBV23-1 to TRBJ2-7, with D unresolved. TRBV23-1 is assigned to the ORF class and has an uncertain function. The CDR3 has 16 amino acids. V was pared by 0 bases and J by 9 bases, with 21 bases between. The CDR3 DNA reads as TGCGCCAGCAGTCAATCGTGGAGATACCCCTTCGCACGGCAGTACTTC. Its protein is CASSQSWRYPFARQYF.

This rearrangement joins TRBV18 to TRBJ1-6, with a weak D call TRBD1 (5 bases). CDR3 size: 14 residues. Germline V gene sequence: CDR1 KGHSH, CDR2 LQKENI. V lost 3 bases to trimming and J lost 7 bases, with 10 bases between them. CDR3 sequence (DNA): TGTGCCAGCTCACCGGAGGGACGGAATTCACCCCTCCACTTT. Protein: CASSPEGRNSPLHF.